The 8 T cell receptor beta chains below were found in one sample sequenced in a study of T cell responses to AZD1222 COVID-19 vaccine. The method was immunoSEQ multiplex PCR; TCRdb's version includes in-frame clones alone and lacks a portion of them. The sample includes 140,000 to 150,000 clones, around 91% of them seen just once. Here the sequenced sample was peripheral blood, taken on day 0 of AZD1222 vaccination. Source of these receptors: an adult in good health.

The chain couples TRBV27 to TRBJ1-2, with D unclear. Germline CDR1 is MNHEY and CDR2 is SMNVEV (reference sequence). CDR3 length: 13 amino acids. V was trimmed by 4 bases and J by 7 bases, leaving 13 bases between them. DNA of the CDR3: TGTGCCAGCAGTTCACGACGCGCGGGTGGCTACACCTTC. It specifies CASSSRRAGGYTF.

V usage is TRBV3-1 (or the pseudogene TRBV3-2) and J usage is TRBJ1-4; D call uncertain. V was shortened by 6 bases and J by 2 bases, with 10 bases between the two germline ends. Germline V CDR1 and CDR2: LGHDT, YNNKEL (reference sequence). The CDR3 sequence is 14 residues long. CDR3 sequence (DNA): TGTGCCAGCAGTCTAGGTCTCACTAATGAAAAACTGTTTTTT. Encoded protein: CASSLGLTNEKLFF.

This chain uses TRBV5-1 with TRBJ2-2, with TRBD2 matching 9 bases. Germline trimming cut 4 bases from V and 1 base from J; bases unmatched to any gene: 5. Germline V gene lookup returns CDR1 SGHRS and CDR2 YFSETQ. There are 16 residues in the CDR3. CDR3 in DNA: TGCGCCAGCAGCCCGACTAGCGGAATGAACACCGGGGAGCTGTTTTTT. It specifies CASSPTSGMNTGELFF.

The chain joins TRBV5-1 to TRBJ2-5; D perhaps matches TRBD2 (6 bases). V was clipped by 5 bases and J by 5 bases, with 19 bases between them. The CDR3 is made up of 15 amino acids. Germline V CDR1 and CDR2: SGHRS, YFSETQ. The CDR3 loop is CASRVSGGDGETQYF. In DNA, the CDR3 is TGCGCCAGCAGAGTTAGCGGTGGAGATGGGGAGACCCAGTACTTC.

The chain carries TRBV7-2 and TRBJ1-1; a weak D match, TRBD1 (6 bases). CDR1 is SGHTA, CDR2 FQGNSA, per germline. V was cut by 1 base and J by 3 bases, with 15 bases left in between. The CDR3 sequence is 16 residues long. CDR3 loop: CASSLVGGLKDTEAFF. CDR3 DNA: TGTGCCAGCAGCTTAGTTGGGGGGCTGAAGGACACTGAAGCTTTCTTT.

V usage is TRBV19 and J usage is TRBJ1-5, with D possibly being TRBD1 (5 bases). The V end was cut by 5 bases, the J end by 0 bases, with 17 bases between. CDR3 length: 17 amino acids. The V gene's germline CDR1 is LNHDA and CDR2 SQIVND (reference sequence). The CDR3 spells CASSDYPRGDSNQPQHF. DNA of the CDR3: TGTGCCAGTAGTGATTACCCCCGGGGGGATAGCAATCAGCCCCAGCATTTT.

V is TRBV18 and J is TRBJ2-7, with TRBD1 matching 8 bases. Trimming removed 3 bases from V and 2 bases from J; junction bases left unmatched: 9. In germline, CDR1 is KGHSH, CDR2 LQKENI. The CDR3 runs to 16 residues. The CDR3 sequence: CASSPFPGTGAYEQYF. The DNA of the CDR3 is TGTGCCAGCTCACCTTTCCCGGGGACAGGAGCCTACGAGCAGTACTTC.

The chain combines TRBV24-1 with TRBJ1-2, with a weak D call TRBD1 (6 bases). V lost 7 bases and J lost 6, with 8 bases in between. Germline CDR1 KGHDR, CDR2 SFDVKD. The CDR3 spans 11 residues. CDR3 coding DNA: TGTGCCACCAGGGACAGTAATGGCTACACCTTC. It is translated as CATRDSNGYTF.